This TCR beta chain was obtained from a study of long-term antiretroviral therapy in people with HIV. Overall study: The oldest specimens predate the 2015 immediate-ART recommendation by about a decade. General study results and limits: With ART, diversity went up but was still lower than in transplant donor controls.

A v3.0 immunoSEQ assay was performed at survey level. Samples were sequenced targeting about 40,000-55,000 T-cell genomes each. Sequencing was performed with immunoSEQ multiplex PCR; in TCRdb, only in-frame clones are kept and a portion is missing. This table has about 21,000 clones, about four fifths appearing once. Germline CDR1 SEHNR, CDR2 FQNEAQ (reference sequence). The length of the CDR3 is 14 residues. V dropped 1 base and J dropped 7; count of bases not matched to a gene: 6. In this sample, this clone turned up a few times. Its antigen is as yet unknown. The sample was unsorted PBMCs, taken at the start of antiretroviral therapy. This receptor was obtained from a man aged 45-65 years with HIV. The V gene is TRBV7-9, the J gene TRBJ1-1, with 7 bases identical to TRBD1. In nucleotides, the CDR3 is TGTGCCAGCAGCTTAGGACAGGGAGTGATTGAAGCTTTCTTT. Translating gives CASSLGQGVIEAFF. The full variable domain, rest sourced from reference TRBV7-9 and TRBJ1-1, is DTGVSQNPRHKITKRGQNVTFRCDPISEHNRLYWYRQTLGQGPEFLTYFQNEAQLEKSRLLSDRFSAERPKGSFSTLEIQRTEQGDSAMYLCASSLGQGVIEAFFGQGTRLTVV.